The present entry profiles one T cell receptor beta chain with its context. Its antigen is not identified. A second PCR, run for roughly 7 to 12 cycles, used a sample-barcoded 5' primer plus a J-beta primer mix. Every cDNA was tagged by a template-switch adaptor with 12 random nucleotides. MiXCR, run by TCRdb on the 5' RACE reads, gives a single entry per CDR3 protein. The repertoire consists of approximately 1.5 million distinct CDR3 sequences, with about 31% occurring once and the leading ten covering about 10%. This sample is part of a study of blood T cells in healthy people across ages. Study-level findings and limits: As age increased, TCR beta diversity per million T cells fell in a roughly linear fashion.

The amount of total RNA extracted per sample was at least 5 micrograms. The V gene lost 8 bases and the J gene lost 6 bases, with 16 bases spanning the gap. Germline values: CDR1 SEHNR, CDR2 FQNEAQ (reference sequence). The CDR3 is 13 residues long. The rearrangement joins TRBV7-9 to TRBJ1-1; no clear D gene. The sequenced material came from blood. The receptor was derived from a woman aged 30 to 39 in good health. CDR3: CASAIGRISEAFF. CDR3 coding DNA: TGTGCCAGCGCAATAGGGAGGATCTCTGAAGCTTTCTTT.